Detailed here is one TCR beta chain. The use of a sample-barcoded 5' primer and a J-beta primer mix characterized a second PCR of about 7 to 12 cycles. Every sample returned 2.5 million or more CDR3-containing paired-end reads. TCRdb reanalysed the 5' RACE reads using MiXCR and keeps one entry per CDR3 protein. The sample holds about 780,000 distinct CDR3 sequences; around 24% are singletons and the top ten take 3%. This CDR3 region has 16 residues. In germline, CDR1 is LGHDT, CDR2 YNNKEL (reference sequence). Trimming at V came to 3 bases and at J to 2 bases, leaving 7 bases not matched to a gene. The data stem from a study of blood T cells in healthy people across ages. These data also featured in a second study, about T cells of mothers and their children. That source reports: Detection of persistent microchimeric T cell clones did not occur.

The chain combines TRBV3-1 with TRBJ2-7, with TRBD1 matching 10 bases. The sequence derives from a boy aged 5-17 years in good health. Input material: blood. The chain's CDR3 is CASSQFGQGGAYEQYF. CDR3 nucleotide sequence: TGTGCCAGCAGCCAGTTCGGACAGGGGGGAGCCTACGAGCAGTACTTC.